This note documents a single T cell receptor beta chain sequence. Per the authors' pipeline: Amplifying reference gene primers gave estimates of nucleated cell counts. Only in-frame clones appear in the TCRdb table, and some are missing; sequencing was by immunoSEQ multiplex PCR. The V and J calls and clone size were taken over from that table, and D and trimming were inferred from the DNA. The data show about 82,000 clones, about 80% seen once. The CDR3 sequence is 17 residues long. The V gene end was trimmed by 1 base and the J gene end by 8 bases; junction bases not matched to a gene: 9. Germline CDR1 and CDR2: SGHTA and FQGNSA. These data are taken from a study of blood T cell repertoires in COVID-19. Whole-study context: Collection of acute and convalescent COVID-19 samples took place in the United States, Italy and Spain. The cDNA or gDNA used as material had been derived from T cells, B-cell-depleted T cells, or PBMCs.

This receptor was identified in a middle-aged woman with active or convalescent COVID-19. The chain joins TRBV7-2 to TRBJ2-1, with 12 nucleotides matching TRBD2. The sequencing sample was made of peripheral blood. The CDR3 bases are TGTGCCAGCAGCTTAGGAGCCCTAGCGGGGGGGCAGTATGAGCAGTTCTTC. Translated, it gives CASSLGALAGGQYEQFF.